The T cell receptor (beta chain) described here comes from a study of cytomegalovirus exposure and HLA in healthy donors. The PCR made use of 60 Vbeta and 13 Jbeta primers. TCRdb keeps only in-frame clones here, not all; method: immunoSEQ multiplex PCR. The repertoire holds around 110,000 clones, with less than 85% as singletons. The CDR3 spans 12 residues. V was clipped by 4 bases and J by 1 base, with 2 bases between them. Per germline, CDR1 SGHRS and CDR2 YFSETQ. Sequenced material: PBMCs. The sequence came from a man between 60 and 70 years old in good health and CMV-seronegative. The chain is built from TRBV5-1 and TRBJ2-2; D unresolved. The CDR3, as DNA: TGCGCCAGCAGCCTGAACACCGGGGAGCTGTTTTTT. Amino acids: CASSLNTGELFF.